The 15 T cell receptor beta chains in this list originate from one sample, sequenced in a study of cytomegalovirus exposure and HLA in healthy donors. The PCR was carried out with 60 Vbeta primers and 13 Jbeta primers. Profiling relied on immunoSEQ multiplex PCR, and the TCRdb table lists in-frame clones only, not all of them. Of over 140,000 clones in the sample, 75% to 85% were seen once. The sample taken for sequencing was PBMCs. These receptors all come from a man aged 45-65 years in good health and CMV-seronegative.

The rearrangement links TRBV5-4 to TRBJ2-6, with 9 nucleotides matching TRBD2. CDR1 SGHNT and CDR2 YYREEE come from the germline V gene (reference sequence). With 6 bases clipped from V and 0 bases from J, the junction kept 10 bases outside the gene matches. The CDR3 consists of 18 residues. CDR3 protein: CASNPLTSGISGANVLTF. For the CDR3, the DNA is TGTGCCAGCAACCCCCTGACTAGCGGAATCTCTGGGGCCAACGTCCTGACTTTC.

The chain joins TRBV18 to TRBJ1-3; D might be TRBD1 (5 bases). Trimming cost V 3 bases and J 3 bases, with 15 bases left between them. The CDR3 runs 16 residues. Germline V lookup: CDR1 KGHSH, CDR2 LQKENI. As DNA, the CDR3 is TGTGCCAGCTCACCCCGAAGGGGTGATGGTGGAAACACCATATATTTT. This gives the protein CASSPRRGDGGNTIYF.

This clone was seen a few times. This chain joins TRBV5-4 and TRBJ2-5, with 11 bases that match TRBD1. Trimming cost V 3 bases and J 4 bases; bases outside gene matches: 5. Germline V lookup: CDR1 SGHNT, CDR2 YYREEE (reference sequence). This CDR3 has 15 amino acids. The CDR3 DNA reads TGTGCCAGCAGCTCCGGACAGGGGGCAGGAGAGACCCAGTACTTC. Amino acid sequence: CASSSGQGAGETQYF.

The CDR3 region is CASRAGQGYGYTF. The CDR3 DNA reads TGTGCCAGCAGAGCGGGACAGGGGTATGGCTACACCTTC. V and J are TRBV2 and TRBJ1-2, with TRBD1 matching 10 bases. The germline V gene encodes CDR1 SNHLY and CDR2 FYNNEI. After removal of 6 bases from V and 5 bases from J, the junction contained 3 bases not matched to a gene. This CDR3 comprises 13 residues.

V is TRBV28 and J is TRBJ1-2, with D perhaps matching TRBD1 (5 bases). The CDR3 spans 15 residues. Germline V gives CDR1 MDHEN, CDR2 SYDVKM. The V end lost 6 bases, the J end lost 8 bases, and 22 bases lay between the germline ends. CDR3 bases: TGTGCCAGCAGCCTAATCCAGGGATTAGGTAAGGGCTACACCTTC. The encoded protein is CASSLIQGLGKGYTF.

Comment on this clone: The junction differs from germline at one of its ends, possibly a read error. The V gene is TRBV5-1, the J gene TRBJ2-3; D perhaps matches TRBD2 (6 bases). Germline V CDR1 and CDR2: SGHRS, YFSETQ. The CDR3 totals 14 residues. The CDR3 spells CASSLADRGSPEDF. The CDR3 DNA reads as TGCGCCAGCAGCTTGGCCGATCGGGGGAGTCCGGAGGATTTT.

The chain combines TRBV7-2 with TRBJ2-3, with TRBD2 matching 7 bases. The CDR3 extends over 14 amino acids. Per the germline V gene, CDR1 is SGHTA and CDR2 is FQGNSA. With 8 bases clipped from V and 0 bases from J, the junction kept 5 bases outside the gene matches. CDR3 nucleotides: TGTGCCAGCGGGTGGGGGGGTAGCACAGATACGCAGTATTTT. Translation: CASGWGGSTDTQYF. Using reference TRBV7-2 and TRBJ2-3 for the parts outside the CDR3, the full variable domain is GAGVSQSPSNKVTEKGKDVELRCDPISGHTALYWYRQSLGQGLEFLIYFQGNSAPDKSGLPSDRFSAERTGGSVSTLTIQRTQQEDSAVYLCASGWGGSTDTQYFGPGTRLTVL.

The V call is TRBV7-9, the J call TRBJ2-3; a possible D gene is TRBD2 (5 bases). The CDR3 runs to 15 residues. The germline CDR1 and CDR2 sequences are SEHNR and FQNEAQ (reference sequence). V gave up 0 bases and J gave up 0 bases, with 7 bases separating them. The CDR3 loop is CASSLAGVSTDTQYF. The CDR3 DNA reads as TGTGCCAGCAGCTTAGCGGGAGTTAGCACAGATACGCAGTATTTT.

CDR3 region: CASSYKGETQYF. The CDR3 DNA reads as TGTGCCAGCAGCTATAAGGGGGAGACCCAGTACTTC. The rearrangement joins TRBV27 to TRBJ2-5, with D possibly matching TRBD1 (5 bases). The CDR3 extends over 12 amino acids. CDR1 and CDR2 from the germline V gene are MNHEY and SMNVEV (reference sequence). V was trimmed by 6 bases and J by 5 bases, leaving 10 bases between them.

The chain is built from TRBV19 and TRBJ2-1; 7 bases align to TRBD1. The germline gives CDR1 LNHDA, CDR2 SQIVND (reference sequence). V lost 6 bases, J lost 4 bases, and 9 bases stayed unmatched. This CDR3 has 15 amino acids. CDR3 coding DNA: TGTGCCAGTAGGCAACAGGGGAACCAGTACAATGAGCAGTTCTTC. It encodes CASRQQGNQYNEQFF.

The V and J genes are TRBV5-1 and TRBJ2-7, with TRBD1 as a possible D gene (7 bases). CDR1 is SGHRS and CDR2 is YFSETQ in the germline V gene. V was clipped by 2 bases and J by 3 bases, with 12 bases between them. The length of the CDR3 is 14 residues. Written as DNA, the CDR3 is TGCGCCAGCAGCTTCCCAGGGGGGTACTACGAGCAGTACTTC. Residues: CASSFPGGYYEQYF.

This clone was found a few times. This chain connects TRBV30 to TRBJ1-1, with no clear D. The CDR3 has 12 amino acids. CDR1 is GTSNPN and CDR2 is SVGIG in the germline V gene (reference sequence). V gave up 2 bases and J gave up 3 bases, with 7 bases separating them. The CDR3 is CAWSKEYTEAFF. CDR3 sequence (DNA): TGTGCCTGGAGTAAGGAGTACACTGAAGCTTTCTTT.

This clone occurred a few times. Here the CDR3 reads CASTLGAPPNYGYTF. Written as DNA, the CDR3 is TGTGCCAGTACCTTAGGGGCACCTCCCAACTATGGCTACACCTTC. V is TRBV19 and J is TRBJ1-2, with a weak D call TRBD1 (5 bases). Germline-derived CDR1 and CDR2 are LNHDA and SQIVND (reference sequence). The CDR3 has 15 amino acids. V lost 7 bases, J lost 2 bases, and 17 bases lay in between. Full variable domain (missing parts from reference TRBV19 and TRBJ1-2): DGGITQSPKYLFRKEGQNVTLSCEQNLNHDAMYWYRQDPGQGLRLIYYSQIVNDFQKGDIAEGYSVSREKKESFPLTVTSAQKNPTAFYLCASTLGAPPNYGYTFGSGTRLTVV.

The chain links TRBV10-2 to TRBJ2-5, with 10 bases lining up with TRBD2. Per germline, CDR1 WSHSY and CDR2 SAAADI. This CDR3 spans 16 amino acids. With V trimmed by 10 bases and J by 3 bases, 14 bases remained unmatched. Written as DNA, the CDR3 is TGCGCCACCGGGACTAGCGACACAGGCTGGAAAGAGACCCAGTACTTC. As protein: CATGTSDTGWKETQYF.

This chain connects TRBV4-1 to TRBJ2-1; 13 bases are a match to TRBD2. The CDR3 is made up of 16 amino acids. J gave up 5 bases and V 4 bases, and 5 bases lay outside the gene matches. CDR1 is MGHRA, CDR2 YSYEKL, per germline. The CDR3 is CASSRGLAGANNEQFF. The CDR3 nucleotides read TGCGCCAGCAGCCGTGGACTAGCGGGGGCCAACAATGAGCAGTTCTTC.